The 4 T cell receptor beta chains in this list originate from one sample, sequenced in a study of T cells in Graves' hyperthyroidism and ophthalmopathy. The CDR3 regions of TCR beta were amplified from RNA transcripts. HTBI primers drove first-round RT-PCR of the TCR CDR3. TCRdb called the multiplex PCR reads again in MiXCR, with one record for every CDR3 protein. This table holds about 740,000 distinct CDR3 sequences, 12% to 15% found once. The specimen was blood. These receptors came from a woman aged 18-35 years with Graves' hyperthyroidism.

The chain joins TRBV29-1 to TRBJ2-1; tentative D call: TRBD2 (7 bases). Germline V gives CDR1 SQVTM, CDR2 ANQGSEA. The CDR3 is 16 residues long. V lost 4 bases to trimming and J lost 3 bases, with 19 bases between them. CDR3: CSVAGAGAFDYNEQFF. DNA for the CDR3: TGCAGCGTTGCGGGGGCGGGAGCGTTTGACTACAATGAGCAGTTCTTC.

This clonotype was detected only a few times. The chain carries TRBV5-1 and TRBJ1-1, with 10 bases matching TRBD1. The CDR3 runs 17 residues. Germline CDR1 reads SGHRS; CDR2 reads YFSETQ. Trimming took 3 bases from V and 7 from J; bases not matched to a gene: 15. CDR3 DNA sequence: TGCGCCAGCAGCTATCGACCGGGACAGGGGATTGGGGGTGAAGCTTTCTTT. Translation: CASSYRPGQGIGGEAFF. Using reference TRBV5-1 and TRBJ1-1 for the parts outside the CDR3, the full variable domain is KAGVTQTPRYLIKTRGQQVTLSCSPISGHRSVSWYQQTPGQGLQFLFEYFSETQRNKGNFPGRFSGRQFSNSRSEMNVSTLELGDSALYLCASSYRPGQGIGGEAFFGQGTRLTVV.

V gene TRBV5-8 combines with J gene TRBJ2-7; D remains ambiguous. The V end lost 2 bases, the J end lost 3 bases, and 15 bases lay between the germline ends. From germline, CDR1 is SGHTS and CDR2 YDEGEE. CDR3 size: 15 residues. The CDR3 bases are TGTGCCAGCAGCTTAAGGATTACTCGAAACTACGAGCAGTACTTC. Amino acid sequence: CASSLRITRNYEQYF.

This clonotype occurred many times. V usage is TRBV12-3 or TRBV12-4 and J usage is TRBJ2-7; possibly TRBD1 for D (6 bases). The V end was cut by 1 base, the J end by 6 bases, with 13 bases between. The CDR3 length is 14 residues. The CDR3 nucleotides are TGTGCCAGCAGTTTAGGGCAGGGGCTAACCGAGCAGTACTTC. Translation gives CASSLGQGLTEQYF.